This record looks at one TCR beta chain sequence and its context. There are 14 residues in the CDR3. This sample is part of a study of shared clonotypes between healthy human individuals. It was CD45RO-negative cells, positively selected for CCR7, that made up naive CD8 cells, with terminally differentiated effector memory CD45RA+ cells excluded. Donors were healthy HIV-negative adults without recent acute infections or vaccinations. Nashville, Tennessee was home to all donors, each a Caucasian adult. Clones were read by immunoSEQ multiplex PCR, and TCRdb kept only the in-frame ones, dropping some. The sample yields under 1 million clones, almost 95% seen once.

Source material: naive CD8+ T cells sorted from blood. The chain carries TRBV21-1 and TRBJ2-2. TRBV21-1 is deemed a pseudogene. The sequence came from a man between 25 and 39 years old in good health. The CDR3 sequence: CASSNPESAGELFF. The CDR3 nucleotides read TGTGCCAGCAGCAATCCGGAAAGTGCCGGGGAGCTGTTTTTT.